These 25 T cell receptor beta chains share one sample of origin, sequenced in a study of blood T cell repertoires in COVID-19. This table comes from immunoSEQ multiplex PCR, and its TCRdb copy is limited to in-frame clones, with some not included. The profile covers under 400,000 clones, with about 86% appearing a single time and around 4.4% taken by the ten largest. The sample was PBMCs or T cells enriched from blood (not recorded which). These receptor sequences come from a woman between 40 and 50 years old with acute COVID-19.

The rearrangement uses TRBV4-3 and TRBJ2-7; TRBD2 agrees at 11 bases. The CDR3 is made up of 15 amino acids. Losses at the gene ends were 1 base for V and 7 bases for J; bases not matched to a gene: 6. CDR1 and CDR2 (germline): LGHNA, YSLEER. The CDR3: CASSQVSGRAREQYF. In DNA form, the CDR3 reads TGCGCCAGCAGCCAAGTTAGCGGGAGGGCGCGGGAGCAGTACTTC.

The CDR3 loop reads CASSQVPGQGAQPQHF. CDR3 bases: TGCGCCAGCAGCCAGGTCCCGGGACAGGGAGCTCAGCCCCAGCATTTT. This chain connects TRBV4-1 to TRBJ1-5; 9 nucleotides align to TRBD1. This CDR3 region has 16 residues. The germline V gene encodes CDR1 MGHRA and CDR2 YSYEKL. V lost 3 bases and J lost 6; bases outside the gene matches: 9.

The CDR3 DNA is TGTGCCAGCAGGGCGGGAGGGCCAGGTGGGGAGCTGTTTTTT. It codes for CASRAGGPGGELFF. The chain links TRBV2 to TRBJ2-2, with 9 bases lining up with TRBD2. The trim removed 6 bases at V and 8 bases at J, leaving 7 bases unmatched. CDR1 and CDR2 (germline): SNHLY, FYNNEI. The CDR3 has 14 residues.

The rearrangement uses TRBV6-5 and TRBJ1-1, with a possible D match to TRBD1 (6 bases). This CDR3 has 11 residues. Per germline, CDR1 MNHEY and CDR2 SVGAGI. Trimming stripped 2 bases from V and 10 bases from J, with 8 bases between. Written as DNA, the CDR3 is TGTGCCAGCAGTTACAGGGGGGGAGCTTTCTTT. It specifies CASSYRGGAFF.

J is TRBJ1-1 and V is TRBV12-3 or TRBV12-4; 7 bases are a match to TRBD1. V trimming: 7 bases; J trimming: 5 bases; junction bases outside the gene matches: 1. The CDR3 totals 11 residues. The CDR3 is CASNRGTEAFF. CDR3 nucleotide sequence: TGTGCCAGCAACAGGGGAACTGAAGCTTTCTTT.

This rearrangement joins TRBV5-4 to TRBJ2-5; possibly TRBD1 for D (6 bases). With 0 bases removed from V and 1 base from J, the gap between germline ends came to 7 bases. This CDR3 is built from 14 residues. CDR1 is SGHNT and CDR2 is YYREEE in the germline V gene (reference sequence). The CDR3 loop is CASSLAGAQETQYF. The CDR3 DNA sequence: TGTGCCAGCAGCTTGGCAGGGGCCCAAGAGACCCAGTACTTC. The variable domain in full, with the rest retrieved from reference TRBV5-4 and TRBJ2-5, is ETGVTQSPTHLIKTRGQQVTLRCSSQSGHNTVSWYQQALGQGPQFIFQYYREEENGRGNFPPRFSGLQFPNYSSELNVNALELDDSALYLCASSLAGAQETQYFGPGTRLLVL.

This clone has more than one count but fewer than ten. The chain couples TRBV7-8 to TRBJ2-1, with 16 bases matching TRBD2. The CDR3 is made up of 18 amino acids. Germline V lookup: CDR1 SGHVS, CDR2 FQNEAQ. J gave up 7 bases and V 1 base, and 7 bases lay outside the gene matches. The CDR3 bases are TGTGCCAGCAGCTTAGAGGCCCCGGGACTAGCGGGGGGGAATGAGCAGTTCTTC. Translation: CASSLEAPGLAGGNEQFF.

The CDR3 loop reads CASRANTEAFF. The CDR3 bases are TGTGCCAGCAGGGCTAACACTGAAGCTTTCTTT. The V gene is TRBV27, the J gene TRBJ1-1; D not certain. CDR3 size: 11 residues. V lost 6 bases and J 2 bases, leaving 4 bases between the germline ends. Germline V gives CDR1 MNHEY, CDR2 SMNVEV (reference sequence).

This clone was seen a handful of times. Other nucleotide sequences in the sample specify the same CDR3. The rearrangement uses TRBV6-5 and TRBJ2-1; a possible D gene is TRBD1 (6 bases). The CDR3 covers 14 residues. The V end lost 6 bases, the J end lost 1 base, and 10 bases lay between the germline ends. Germline V CDR1 and CDR2: MNHEY, SVGAGI. As DNA, the CDR3 is TGTGCCAGCAGCAGGGGCTTATCCTACAATGAGCAGTTCTTC. Encoded protein: CASSRGLSYNEQFF.

This rearrangement joins TRBV27 to TRBJ2-7, with D possibly being TRBD1 (6 bases). CDR1 is MNHEY, CDR2 SMNVEV, per germline (reference sequence). The V and J ends lost 2 bases and 4 bases respectively, with 12 bases between them. The CDR3 runs 14 residues. The CDR3 region has the DNA TGTGCCAGCAGTTTACAGGGGAAGGGGTACGAGCAGTACTTC. Its translation is CASSLQGKGYEQYF.

This clone has just one count. The chain carries TRBV18 and TRBJ2-1; 9 bases are shared with TRBD1. Germline V gene sequence: CDR1 KGHSH, CDR2 LQKENI. The V and J ends lost 3 bases and 6 bases, in that order; junction bases with no gene match: 6. The CDR3 consists of 15 residues. As DNA, the CDR3 is TGTGCCAGCTCACCTTTGGGACAGGGAGGCAATGAGCAGTTCTTC. Its translation is CASSPLGQGGNEQFF.

This clone occurred once. The chain is built from TRBV7-9 and TRBJ1-1, with a weak D call TRBD1 (6 bases). The V gene lost 4 bases and the J gene lost 5 bases, with 8 bases spanning the gap. This CDR3 spans 12 amino acids. In germline, CDR1 is SEHNR, CDR2 FQNEAQ (reference sequence). The CDR3 DNA reads as TGTGCCAGCAGCTCAAGGGGGACTGAAGCTTTCTTT. This encodes CASSSRGTEAFF.

This chain connects TRBV9 to TRBJ2-1, with 7 nucleotides matching TRBD2. J was trimmed by 5 bases and V by 0 bases; bases with no gene match: 8. Germline V CDR1 and CDR2: SGDLS, YYNGEE. The CDR3 runs to 16 residues. The CDR3 here is CASSVGWRERDNEQFF. The CDR3 DNA reads as TGTGCCAGCAGCGTAGGATGGCGGGAGAGAGACAATGAGCAGTTCTTC.

V gene TRBV5-1 combines with J gene TRBJ2-3, with 10 bases fitting TRBD2. The CDR3 spans 15 residues. CDR1 is SGHRS and CDR2 is YFSETQ in the germline V gene. V dropped 4 bases and J dropped 4; count of bases not matched to a gene: 6. The chain's CDR3 is CASSLRGLAADTQYF. The CDR3 DNA sequence: TGCGCCAGCAGCCTTCGCGGACTAGCGGCAGATACGCAGTATTTT.

Note on this clone: Germline and junction disagree at one end, which may indicate a read error. The chain links TRBV19 to TRBJ1-2; no firm D call. Germline values: CDR1 LNHDA, CDR2 SQIVND (reference sequence). This CDR3 contains 15 residues. As DNA, the CDR3 is TGTGCCAGTAGTATAGGGGGAGGGTCTAAATATGGCTACACCTTC. Translating it yields CASSIGGGSKYGYTF.

The chain recombines TRBV4-3 with TRBJ2-2; TRBD1 is a possible D gene (6 bases). V was shortened by 4 bases and J by 6 bases, with 12 bases between the two germline ends. This CDR3 has 14 amino acids. Germline V gene data show CDR1 as LGHNA and CDR2 as YSLEER. DNA for the CDR3: TGCGCCAGCAGCCTACAGGGCCCGTCCGGGGAGCTGTTTTTT. Its protein product is CASSLQGPSGELFF.

The V gene is TRBV2, the J gene TRBJ1-2, with no clear D. Trimming removed 6 bases from V and 13 bases from J, with 15 bases in between. The CDR3 covers 11 residues. The V gene's germline CDR1 is SNHLY and CDR2 FYNNEI. CDR3 residues: CASRFRGGSTF. The CDR3 DNA reads TGTGCCAGCAGGTTTCGCGGAGGGAGCACCTTC.

This rearrangement joins TRBV27 to TRBJ2-1, with D perhaps matching TRBD2 (5 bases). Germline V gives CDR1 MNHEY, CDR2 SMNVEV (reference sequence). With 4 bases removed from V and 6 bases from J, the gap between germline ends came to 16 bases. The length of the CDR3 is 15 residues. In DNA form, the CDR3 reads TGTGCCAGCAGTTCCCCGGAGGCGAGGCGCAATGAGCAGTTCTTC. This gives the protein CASSSPEARRNEQFF.

This clone has just a few counts. This chain uses TRBV5-4 with TRBJ1-2; 7 bases are shared with TRBD1. Germline-derived CDR1 and CDR2 are SGHNT and YYREEE (reference sequence). V was clipped by 4 bases and J by 6 bases; unmatched bases: 6. This CDR3 comprises 13 residues. DNA of the CDR3: TGTGCCAGCAGCGCGGCAGGGGGAAATGGCTACACCTTC. This encodes CASSAAGGNGYTF.

The rearrangement uses TRBV5-4 and TRBJ1-4, with TRBD1 as a possible D gene (6 bases). V was shortened by 4 bases and J by 5 bases, with 9 bases between the two germline ends. Germline V CDR1 and CDR2: SGHNT, YYREEE (reference sequence). The CDR3 is 13 residues long. This chain's CDR3 is CASSTQGNEKLFF. In DNA, the CDR3 is TGTGCCAGCAGCACACAGGGAAATGAAAAACTGTTTTTT. Together with reference TRBV5-4 and TRBJ1-4, the CDR3 gives the full variable domain: ETGVTQSPTHLIKTRGQQVTLRCSSQSGHNTVSWYQQALGQGPQFIFQYYREEENGRGNFPPRFSGLQFPNYSSELNVNALELDDSALYLCASSTQGNEKLFFGSGTQLSVL.

The rearrangement uses TRBV19 and TRBJ2-1, with 14 nucleotides matching TRBD2. From germline, CDR1 is LNHDA and CDR2 SQIVND (reference sequence). The CDR3 is made up of 18 amino acids. The V and J ends lost 7 bases and 3 bases, in that order; junction bases with no gene match: 11. The CDR3 DNA follows: TGTGCCAGTACCCCGGGGTGGGGACTAGCGGGAGTCTACAATGAGCAGTTCTTC. This sequence encodes CASTPGWGLAGVYNEQFF.

Here the CDR3 DNA reads TGTGCCAGCAGCCTTCAGAATTCACCCCTCCACTTT. Its protein product is CASSLQNSPLHF. This chain links TRBV27 with TRBJ1-6, with D uncertain. Germline V gene sequence: CDR1 MNHEY, CDR2 SMNVEV (reference sequence). V was clipped by 6 bases and J by 7 bases, with 7 bases between them. This CDR3 spans 12 amino acids.

The V gene is TRBV28, the J gene TRBJ1-2, with a weak D call TRBD1 (6 bases). This CDR3 is built from 14 residues. V was clipped by 4 bases and J by 2 bases, with 11 bases between them. Germline values: CDR1 MDHEN, CDR2 SYDVKM. In DNA form, the CDR3 reads TGTGCCAGCAGTTCCGGGACACAGAACTATGGCTACACCTTC. Protein sequence: CASSSGTQNYGYTF.

The chain is built from TRBV9 and TRBJ1-3, with D uncertain. The germline gives CDR1 SGDLS, CDR2 YYNGEE. V gave up 0 bases and J gave up 1 base, with 8 bases separating them. This CDR3 comprises 15 residues. CDR3: CASSVGGLSGNTIYF. In nucleotides, the CDR3 is TGTGCCAGCAGCGTAGGCGGGCTATCTGGAAACACCATATATTTT.

This rearrangement joins TRBV5-1 to TRBJ2-5; tentative D call: TRBD2 (6 bases). Trimming shortened V by 2 bases and J by 4 bases, and 15 bases separated the two germline ends. The CDR3 totals 15 residues. Per germline, CDR1 SGHRS and CDR2 YFSETQ. As DNA, the CDR3 is TGCGCCAGCAGCTTTTTGGGCGGGGTAGCAGAGACCCAGTACTTC. This sequence encodes CASSFLGGVAETQYF.